Below are 21 T cell receptor beta chains sequenced from a single sample in a study of T cells expressing NK-cell markers. Reprocessing the 5' RACE reads, TCRdb reports a single entry for every CDR3 protein and omits DNA. The table gives hundreds of thousands of distinct CDR3 sequences; the top ten clones make up around 3.9% of it. The specimen sequenced was blood T cells: a sorted CD56 or NKG2C T cell subset, CD4+ or CD8+ T cells, or bulk PBMC T cells (not recorded which). The receptors stem from a woman between 18 and 70 years old in good health.

J is TRBJ2-3 and V is TRBV4-1; the D call of TRBD2 rests on TCRdb alone, since no DNA is present to check it. This CDR3 contains 17 residues. CDR1 MGHRA and CDR2 YSYEKL come from the germline V gene. The CDR3 sequence is CASSPGLAGAKTDTQYF.

The chain employs TRBV20-1 and TRBJ2-3; the TRBD2 assignment by TCRdb is unverifiable without DNA. The germline gives CDR1 DFQATT, CDR2 SNEGSKA (reference sequence). CDR3 length equals 19 residues. The CDR3 protein is CSARDSSGRAGTGTDTQYF.

The V call is TRBV5-1, the J call TRBJ2-7; TCRdb selects TRBD1, and the lack of DNA leaves this call unchecked. Per germline, CDR1 SGHRS and CDR2 YFSETQ. CDR3 size: 13 residues. The CDR3 spells CASTMTGIYEQYF.

The chain has TRBV24-1 and TRBJ2-1; TCRdb's assignment of TRBD1 cannot be checked, as there is no DNA. CDR3 length: 16 amino acids. Germline lookup yields CDR1 KGHDR and CDR2 SFDVKD. CDR3 region: CATSEPTGGLYNEQFF.

The chain links TRBV7-2 to TRBJ2-3; the TCRdb call, TRBD2, lacks DNA for checking. Germline V lookup: CDR1 SGHTA, CDR2 FQGNSA. This CDR3 has 15 amino acids. CDR3 sequence: CASSFTGGPTDTQYF.

This CDR3 is CSASSLASGAYNEQFF. The V gene is TRBV20-1, the J gene TRBJ2-1; there is no DNA to check the TCRdb D call of TRBD2. The germline CDR1 and CDR2 sequences are DFQATT and SNEGSKA (reference sequence). The CDR3 is made up of 16 amino acids.

The chain recombines TRBV20-1 with TRBJ2-7; the D gene TCRdb calls, TRBD2, cannot be checked with no DNA. Germline V gene sequence: CDR1 DFQATT, CDR2 SNEGSKA (reference sequence). The CDR3 length is 15 residues. The CDR3 loop reads CSAEERVGVPYEQYF.

V is TRBV7-9 and J is TRBJ2-5; TCRdb outputs TRBD1, but without DNA this stays unchecked. CDR1 is SEHNR and CDR2 is FQNEAQ in the germline V gene (reference sequence). This CDR3 has 13 residues. CDR3 protein: CASRGTYQETQYF.

J is TRBJ1-5 and V is TRBV12-3 or TRBV12-4. The CDR3 is made up of 16 amino acids. The CDR3 loop reads CASSRAGGGSNQPQHF.

The chain has TRBV4-3 and TRBJ2-3; lacking DNA, the TRBD1 call made by TCRdb goes unchecked. This CDR3 has 17 amino acids. Per the germline V gene, CDR1 is LGHNA and CDR2 is YSLEER. CDR3 amino acids: CASSQVGGGAAEDTQYF.

This chain joins TRBV5-1 and TRBJ1-1; absent DNA, TCRdb's TRBD1 call cannot be checked. From germline, CDR1 is SGHRS and CDR2 YFSETQ. CDR3 length equals 15 residues. This CDR3 is CASSLEGQPNTEAFF.

The chain joins TRBV12-3 or TRBV12-4 to TRBJ2-1; lacking DNA, the TRBD2 call made by TCRdb goes unchecked. This CDR3 has 15 residues. This CDR3 is CASIVLAGSYNEQFF.

The V call is TRBV20-1, the J call TRBJ2-5; TCRdb outputs TRBD2, but without DNA this stays unchecked. The germline V gene has CDR1 DFQATT and CDR2 SNEGSKA (reference sequence). The CDR3 length is 14 residues. CDR3 region: CSARIREGGKTQYF.

The chain recombines TRBV20-1 with TRBJ1-4. Germline CDR1 and CDR2: DFQATT and SNEGSKA (reference sequence). This CDR3 is 16 amino acids long. CDR3: CSARDQREWGNEKLFF.

The chain links TRBV9 to TRBJ1-5; the TCRdb call, TRBD1, lacks DNA for checking. Germline CDR1 SGDLS, CDR2 YYNGEE. The CDR3 has 14 residues. The CDR3: CASSVGAGNQPQHF.

The rearrangement joins TRBV7-8 to TRBJ2-2. Germline V gene sequence: CDR1 SGHVS, CDR2 FQNEAQ. This CDR3 contains 13 residues. The CDR3 reads CASSLARTGELFF.

J is TRBJ1-5 and V is TRBV20-1; TCRdb's D call of TRBD1 is untestable without DNA. There are 15 residues in the CDR3. The germline CDR1 and CDR2 sequences are DFQATT and SNEGSKA (reference sequence). This chain's CDR3 is CSADRQGVMNQPQHF.

This chain links TRBV9 with TRBJ2-1; TCRdb gives TRBD2 as the D gene, but with no DNA this cannot be confirmed. The germline V gene encodes CDR1 SGDLS and CDR2 YYNGEE. The length of the CDR3 is 17 residues. CDR3 loop: CASSLSSGRVNDNEQFF.

The CDR3: CASSPGLRTHEQFF. V gene TRBV12-3 or TRBV12-4 combines with J gene TRBJ2-1; TCRdb lists TRBD2, though no DNA is available to test this call. CDR3 length equals 14 residues.

The chain couples TRBV7-2 to TRBJ2-3; absent DNA, TCRdb's TRBD1 call cannot be checked. The CDR3 consists of 15 residues. In germline, CDR1 is SGHTA, CDR2 FQGNSA. The CDR3 spells CASSLQGGRTDTQYF.

The chain joins TRBV20-1 to TRBJ2-1; TCRdb returns TRBD1, unconfirmable since there is no DNA. Germline V CDR1 and CDR2: DFQATT, SNEGSKA (reference sequence). This CDR3 spans 15 amino acids. The CDR3 is CSPDAGERVYNEQFF.